This entry is about one T cell receptor (beta chain). V trimming: 1 base; J trimming: 3 bases; junction bases outside the gene matches: 0. Germline V gene lookup returns CDR1 SGHTA and CDR2 FQGNSA. The CDR3 loop spans 14 amino acids. Data came from immunoSEQ multiplex PCR; TCRdb stores just in-frame clones and leaves some out. The sample yields about 77,000 clones, 80% to 95% seen once. The data belong to a study of control samples from healthy donors and cancer patients. Sequenced input: blood. The V and J genes are TRBV7-2 and TRBJ1-3, with 7 positions matching TRBD1. This clonotype was sampled from a woman aged 60 to 75 in good health. CDR3 in DNA: TGTGCCAGCAGCTTAGGACAGGGTGGAAACACCATATATTTT. Its translation is CASSLGQGGNTIYF. The variable domain in full, completed from reference TRBV7-2 and TRBJ1-3, reads GAGVSQSPSNKVTEKGKDVELRCDPISGHTALYWYRQSLGQGLEFLIYFQGNSAPDKSGLPSDRFSAERTGGSVSTLTIQRTQQEDSAVYLCASSLGQGGNTIYFGEGSWLTVV.